The rows below give T cell receptor beta chains drawn from one sample of a study of memory CD4+ T cells and cytomegalovirus serostatus. Sequencing used immunoSEQ multiplex PCR; TCRdb keeps in-frame clones, though not all of them. The data contain around 45,000 clones, about 70% of them singletons. Sequences were obtained from memory CD4+ T cells from blood. The source is an adult in good health and CMV-seropositive. Both conserved end residues are part of each CDR3. The D gene is left open where the match is weak. Size tells how often a clone was seen (once, few, many) or the class of an expanded clone, and some rows leave it out.

>.|.|TRBV5-5|TRBJ2-7
CASSRQAGFYEQYF
TGTGCCAGCAGCCGCCAGGCGGGGTTTTACGAGCAGTACTTC
>TRBD1|.|TRBV11-2|TRBJ1-4
CASSSNRGRGEKLFF
TGTGCCAGCAGCTCGAACAGGGGGCGAGGTGAAAAACTGTTTTTT
>.|.|TRBV10-3|TRBJ1-1
CAISVDTSTEAFF
TGTGCCATCAGTGTGGACACTAGCACTGAAGCTTTCTTT
>TRBD1|.|TRBV5-4|TRBJ2-1
CASSFRGGQDEQFF
TGTGCCAGCAGCTTTAGAGGGGGCCAAGATGAGCAGTTCTTC
>TRBD1|.|TRBV28|TRBJ2-1
CASSPQGLDEQFF
TGTGCCAGCAGTCCACAGGGGTTGGATGAGCAGTTCTTC
>TRBD1|few|TRBV6-5|TRBJ1-2
CASSRQGVNYGYTF
TGTGCCAGCAGTCGACAGGGCGTTAACTATGGCTACACCTTC
>TRBD1|.|TRBV19|TRBJ1-5
CASNPGQGANQPQHF
TGTGCCAGTAACCCGGGACAGGGGGCGAATCAGCCCCAGCATTTT
>.|.|TRBV4-2|TRBJ1-5
CASSQDSSRDQPQHF
TGTGCCAGCAGCCAAGACTCCTCTAGGGATCAGCCCCAGCATTTT
>TRBD1|.|TRBV4-1|TRBJ2-7
CASSIRDSIFSYEQYF
TGCGCCAGCAGCATCCGGGACAGCATCTTCTCCTACGAGCAGTACTTC
>TRBD1|.|TRBV7-2|TRBJ2-7
CASSKGAMYEQYF
TGTGCCAGCAGCAAGGGGGCTATGTACGAGCAGTACTTC
>.|.|TRBV27|TRBJ1-3
CASSPADSGNTIYF
TGTGCCAGCAGTCCCGCAGACTCTGGAAACACCATATATTTT
>TRBD2|once|TRBV7-9|TRBJ2-1
CASSPRTSGSGEQFF
TGTGCCAGCAGCCCCCGGACTAGCGGATCAGGTGAGCAGTTCTTC
>TRBD1|once|TRBV4-2|TRBJ2-4
CASSQQTGQLDAKNIQYF
TGTGCCAGCAGCCAGCAGACAGGGCAACTAGATGCCAAAAACATTCAGTACTTC
>.|.|TRBV6-5|TRBJ1-2
CASRRGRGNYGYTF
TGTGCCAGTCGTCGGGGAAGGGGTAACTATGGCTACACCTTC
>TRBD1|.|TRBV19|TRBJ2-5
CASRRGQGAWETQYF
TGTGCCAGTAGGAGAGGACAGGGGGCCTGGGAGACCCAGTACTTC
>.|once|TRBV7-9|TRBJ2-1
CASSPWGNEQFF
TGTGCCAGCAGCCCTTGGGGCAATGAGCAGTTCTTC
>.|.|TRBV28|TRBJ2-1
CASSSRRGNYEQFF
TGTGCCAGCAGTTCCCGCCGTGGGAACTATGAGCAGTTCTTC
>.|.|TRBV7-9|TRBJ2-3
CASSYMGTDTQYF
TGTGCCAGCAGCTATATGGGCACAGATACGCAGTATTTT
>.|few|TRBV5-8|TRBJ1-1
CASNLPEEGGEAFF
TGTGCCAGCAATCTCCCGGAGGAGGGTGGGGAAGCTTTCTTT
>.|.|TRBV6-5|TRBJ1-1
CASSSRYTEAFF
TGTGCCAGCAGTTCCAGATACACTGAAGCTTTCTTT
>.|.|TRBV18|TRBJ2-7
CASSPRRYEQYF
TGTGCCAGCTCACCACGCCGCTACGAGCAGTACTTC
>TRBD1|.|TRBV7-9|TRBJ1-4
CASSLRGRDEKLFF
TGTGCCAGCAGCTTAAGGGGGCGCGATGAAAAACTGTTTTTT
>.|.|TRBV7-6|TRBJ1-4
CASSSAPTNEKLFF
TGTGCCAGCAGCTCAGCTCCAACTAATGAAAAACTGTTTTTT
>TRBD1|.|TRBV14|TRBJ1-6
CASSLHDRGNSPLHF
TGTGCCAGCAGCCTCCACGACAGGGGGAATTCACCCCTCCACTTT
>.|.|TRBV29-1|TRBJ1-2
CSVDSRQDNYGYTF
TGCAGCGTTGACTCCAGACAGGACAACTATGGCTACACCTTC
>.|few|TRBV12-5|TRBJ2-5
CASGFLGGETQYF
TGTGCTAGTGGTTTTCTGGGCGGGGAGACCCAGTACTTC
>.|.|TRBV9|TRBJ2-3
CASSELGTDTQYF
TGTGCCAGCAGCGAACTAGGCACAGATACGCAGTATTTT
>.|.|TRBV2|TRBJ1-4
CASRGSRWEKLFF
TGTGCCAGCAGAGGATCTCGGTGGGAAAAACTGTTTTTT
>TRBD1|.|TRBV18|TRBJ1-2
CASTKGTAYGYTF
TGTGCCAGTACCAAGGGGACAGCCTATGGCTACACCTTC
>.|.|TRBV7-3|TRBJ1-2
CASSTGPRDGYTF
TGTGCCAGCAGCACGGGACCCCGGGATGGCTACACCTTC
>.|.|TRBV12-5|TRBJ1-1
CASGLVPGPDADTEAFF
TGTGCTAGTGGTTTGGTTCCGGGACCCGACGCGGACACTGAAGCTTTCTTT
>TRBD1|.|TRBV27|TRBJ2-7
CASSLTPTGGEQYF
TGTGCCAGCAGTTTGACCCCGACAGGGGGCGAGCAGTACTTC
>TRBD1|.|TRBV4-1|TRBJ2-2
CASSQQGQGGVDTGELFF
TGCGCCAGCAGCCAACAGGGGCAAGGGGGCGTGGACACCGGGGAGCTGTTTTTT
>.|.|TRBV5-4|TRBJ2-7
CASSLYGPYEQYF
TGTGCCAGCAGCTTGTACGGGCCCTACGAGCAGTACTTC
>.|once|TRBV7-8|TRBJ2-5
CASSLYSQSPSPETQYF
TGTGCCAGCAGCTTGTATTCTCAGTCTCCAAGCCCAGAGACCCAGTACTTC
>TRBD1|.|TRBV29-1|TRBJ2-7
CSVDGTGSDEQYF
TGCAGCGTTGATGGGACAGGGAGCGACGAGCAGTACTTC
>TRBD2|.|TRBV6-5|TRBJ2-7
CATTGTSSYEQYF
TGTGCCACCACCGGGACTAGCTCCTACGAGCAGTACTTC
>.|few|TRBV6-5|TRBJ2-2
CASSYDYTGELFF
TGTGCCAGCAGTTACGACTACACCGGGGAGCTGTTTTTT
>.|.|TRBV10-3|TRBJ2-2
CAIANELNTGELFF
TGTGCCATCGCCAACGAGCTGAACACCGGGGAGCTGTTTTTT
>TRBD1|many|TRBV11-2|TRBJ1-1
CASSVTTDREAFF
TGTGCCAGCAGCGTGACGACGGACAGGGAAGCTTTCTTT
>.|.|TRBV6-4|TRBJ2-5
CASNLPSIQTQYF
TGTGCCAGCAATCTACCGTCGATTCAGACCCAGTACTTC
>.|.|TRBV5-1|TRBJ2-3
CASSLVRGFTDTQYF
TGCGCCAGCAGCTTGGTGAGGGGCTTCACAGATACGCAGTATTTT
>TRBD2|few|TRBV27|TRBJ2-1
CASKGASGGLTYNEQFF
TGTGCCAGCAAAGGGGCTAGCGGGGGCCTAACCTACAATGAGCAGTTCTTC
>TRBD2|few|TRBV6-6|TRBJ2-1
CASSFLLAGGYNEQFF
TGTGCCAGCAGTTTTCTCCTAGCGGGGGGGTACAATGAGCAGTTCTTC
>TRBD2|.|TRBV11-2|TRBJ2-5
CASSSSTSWGETQYF
TGTGCCAGCAGCTCCTCGACTAGCTGGGGCGAGACCCAGTACTTC
>.|.|TRBV5-1|TRBJ1-6
CASSLATRGSPLHF
TGCGCCAGCAGCTTGGCGACGCGGGGTTCACCCCTCCACTTT
>.|.|TRBV5-1|TRBJ1-6
CASSLYGRDSPLHF
TGCGCCAGCAGCTTGTACGGTCGGGATTCACCCCTCCACTTT
>TRBD1|.|TRBV2|TRBJ2-3
CASRWTGGTDTQYF
TGTGCCAGCAGGTGGACAGGGGGCACAGATACGCAGTATTTT
>.|.|TRBV5-4|TRBJ2-4
CASSFQSGDIQYF
TGTGCCAGCAGCTTCCAAAGCGGTGACATTCAGTACTTC
>.|.|TRBV9|TRBJ2-1
CASSVVGSSYNEQFF
TGTGCCAGCAGCGTAGTGGGTAGCTCCTACAATGAGCAGTTCTTC
>.|.|TRBV20-1|TRBJ1-1
CSADRSLKAFF
TGCAGTGCCGATCGATCATTGAAAGCTTTCTTT